The T cell receptor beta chain described here comes from a study of blood T cell repertoires in COVID-19. The germline V gene has CDR1 SGHRS and CDR2 YFSETQ. This CDR3 region has 16 residues. Trimming took 0 bases from V and 5 from J, leaving 18 bases between them. In the authors' workflow: Quantification of nucleated cells was approximated via reference gene primer amplification. The repertoire was sequenced with immunoSEQ multiplex PCR; TCRdb's copy has only in-frame clones and lacks some. D and trimming were read from the DNA, whereas the V and J calls and clone size are those reported in that table. Here the sample spans around 64,000 clones, approximately 78% being singletons.

The sample comprised peripheral blood. This rearrangement joins TRBV5-1 to TRBJ2-7; D is possibly TRBD2 (5 bases). This TCR derives from a human donor in a cohort sampled during active COVID-19. The DNA for the CDR3 is TGCGCCAGCAGCTTGGCCTACCCGGGGTTGGGTAACGAGCAGTACTTC. It specifies CASSLAYPGLGNEQYF.